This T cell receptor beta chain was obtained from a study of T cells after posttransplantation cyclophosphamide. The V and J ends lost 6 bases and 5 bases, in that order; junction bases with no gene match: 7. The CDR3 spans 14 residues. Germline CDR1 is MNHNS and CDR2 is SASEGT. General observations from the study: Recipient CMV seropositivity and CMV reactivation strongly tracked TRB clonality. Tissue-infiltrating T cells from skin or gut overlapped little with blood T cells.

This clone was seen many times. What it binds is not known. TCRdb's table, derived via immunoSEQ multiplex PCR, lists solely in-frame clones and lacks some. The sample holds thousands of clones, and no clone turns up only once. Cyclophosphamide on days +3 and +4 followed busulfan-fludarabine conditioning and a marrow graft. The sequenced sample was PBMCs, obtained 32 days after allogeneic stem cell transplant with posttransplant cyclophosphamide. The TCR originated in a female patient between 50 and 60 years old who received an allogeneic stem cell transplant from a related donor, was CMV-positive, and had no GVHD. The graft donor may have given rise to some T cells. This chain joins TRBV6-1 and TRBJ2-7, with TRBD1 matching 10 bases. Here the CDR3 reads CASRPTGGYHEQYF. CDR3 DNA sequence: TGTGCCAGCAGACCGACAGGGGGCTACCACGAGCAGTACTTC.